This is a list of T cell receptor beta chains from one sample in a study of cytomegalovirus exposure and HLA in healthy donors. TCRdb's copy holds only in-frame clones and misses some; the assay was immunoSEQ multiplex PCR. The table has around 80,000 clones, approximately 60% seen once. The specimen was PBMCs. These receptors all stem from a male donor in good health and CMV-seropositive. Each CDR3 is given with its conserved first and last residue. The order of the fields is D gene, J gene, V gene, clone size, CDR3 DNA, CDR3 protein. A D gene is named only where the DNA matches it firmly. Part of the rows lack a size; the others show once, few, many or a class for expanded clones.

NA TRBJ1-4 TRBV5-1 NA TGCGCCAGCAGCCACGGAGCCAAGAATGAAAAACTGTTTTTT CASSHGAKNEKLFF
NA TRBJ1-1 TRBV4-2 NA TGTGCCAGCAGCGGGCAGAACACTGAAGCTTTCTTT CASSGQNTEAFF
TRBD2 TRBJ2-5 TRBV2 NA TGTGCCAGCAGGCCGGGACTAGCGAGGGAGACCCAGTACTTC CASRPGLARETQYF
NA TRBJ1-1 TRBV28 few TGTGCCAGCCAGGGAACTGAAGCTTTCTTT CASQGTEAFF
TRBD2 TRBJ2-7 TRBV6-5 NA TGTGCCAGCAGTTACGGACTAGCGGGGGTATACGAGCAGTACTTC CASSYGLAGVYEQYF
TRBD2 TRBJ2-7 TRBV7-9 NA TGTGCCAGCTCCCTAGCGGGACCAACCTACGAGCAGTACTTC CASSLAGPTYEQYF
TRBD1 TRBJ1-2 TRBV29-1 NA TGCAGCGTTGAAGTGGGACAGGGTCTTGGCTACACCTTC CSVEVGQGLGYTF
TRBD1 TRBJ1-1 TRBV19 NA TGTGCCAGTAGTATGGGGACAGGGGAGACATTGAACACTGAAGCTTTCTTT CASSMGTGETLNTEAFF
NA TRBJ2-5 TRBV19 NA TGTGCCAGTAGTATTGGAGTAGGGGTACAAGAGACCCAGTACTTC CASSIGVGVQETQYF
TRBD1 TRBJ1-6 TRBV27 NA TGTGCCAGCAGTTTGGGGCCACAGGGGAATTCACCCCTCCACTTT CASSLGPQGNSPLHF
NA TRBJ2-5 TRBV29-1 NA TGCAGCGTTGAAGGCCAGAGGAGAGAGACCCAGTACTTC CSVEGQRRETQYF
NA TRBJ2-7 TRBV7-2 NA TGTGCCAGCAGCTTACGCTACGAGCAGTACTTC CASSLRYEQYF
NA TRBJ2-3 TRBV6-1 NA TGTGCCAGCAGTTTTTTGACTGGAAGCACAGATACGCAGTATTTT CASSFLTGSTDTQYF
TRBD1 TRBJ1-1 TRBV28 few TGTGCCAGCAGTTCTAAGGGGGCGCGGCTCACTGAAGCTTTCTTT CASSSKGARLTEAFF
NA TRBJ2-3 TRBV7-2 NA TGTGCCAGCAGCTCACCTAGTTACACAGATACGCAGTATTTT CASSSPSYTDTQYF
TRBD2 TRBJ2-1 TRBV4-3 NA TGCGCCAGCAGCCAAGACCGGGGAGGGTTTGACAATGAGCAGTTCTTC CASSQDRGGFDNEQFF
TRBD2 TRBJ2-1 TRBV18 NA TGTGCCAGCTCACCAGAGCGGGGGGGCCTGGGCAATGAGCAGTTCTTC CASSPERGGLGNEQFF
TRBD2 TRBJ2-7 TRBV7-2 NA TGTGCCAGCGGTCGACTAGCGGGAGGTACCTACGAGCAGTACTTC CASGRLAGGTYEQYF
NA TRBJ2-3 TRBV6-5 NA TGTGCCAGCAGGGACACAGGCACAGATACGCAGTATTTT CASRDTGTDTQYF
NA TRBJ1-2 TRBV5-6 once TGTGCCAGCAGCTTGGGGGGCAGCTATGGCTACACCTTC CASSLGGSYGYTF
NA TRBJ2-5 TRBV29-1 NA TGCAGCGTTGTTGGACGGGGCCAAGAGACCCAGTACTTC CSVVGRGQETQYF
TRBD2 TRBJ2-1 TRBV27 NA TGTGCCAGCAGTTCCGGACTAGTTAGCTCCTACAATGAGCAGTTCTTC CASSSGLVSSYNEQFF
TRBD1 TRBJ1-2 TRBV6-6 NA TGTGCCAGCACGACAGGGGGGAAAAATAACTATGGCTACACCTTC CASTTGGKNNYGYTF
TRBD1 TRBJ1-2 TRBV9 NA TGTGCCAGCAGCGTAGCGCAGGGGGCAAACTATGGCTACACCTTC CASSVAQGANYGYTF
NA TRBJ2-5 TRBV6-5 NA TGTGCCAGCCTCGGGTCGGGAGTTGGGCAAGAGACCCAGTACTTC CASLGSGVGQETQYF
NA TRBJ2-5 TRBV29-1 NA TGCAGCGTGGTTACAGGTTTAGAGACCCAGTACTTC CSVVTGLETQYF
NA TRBJ1-4 TRBV7-8 NA TGTGCCAGCAGCTTTAAGGGGTCTGACGAAAAACTGTTTTTT CASSFKGSDEKLFF
NA TRBJ1-4 TRBV6-6 NA TGTGCCAGCAGTACCGACAGGAAACTGTTTTTT CASSTDRKLFF
NA TRBJ2-7 TRBV20-1 NA TGCAGTGCTAGTTCTGCGGAGCAGTACTTC CSASSAEQYF
NA TRBJ2-3 TRBV27 NA TGTGCCAGCACCCTACGAGGCACAGATACGCAGTATTTT CASTLRGTDTQYF
TRBD1 TRBJ1-2 TRBV6-5 NA TGTGCCATCCGGCCACAGGGGGCGGGCTATGGCTACACCTTC CAIRPQGAGYGYTF
TRBD1 TRBJ1-4 TRBV7-9 NA TGTGCCAGCAGCTTAGCGCGGACAGGGGGGGCTCCAACTAATGAAAAACTGTTTTTT CASSLARTGGAPTNEKLFF
TRBD1 TRBJ1-4 TRBV29-1 NA TGCAGCGTGGAGACAGGGGTTAGTGGAAAACTGTTTTTT CSVETGVSGKLFF
TRBD2 TRBJ2-1 TRBV30 few TGTGCCTGGAGTCCCCTAGCGGTTGGGAAGCGTAATGAGCAGTTCTTC CAWSPLAVGKRNEQFF
TRBD1 TRBJ2-2 TRBV27 once TGTGCCAGCAGTTTATCGGACAGGCCGACGGGGGAGCTGTTTTTT CASSLSDRPTGELFF
NA TRBJ1-4 TRBV2 NA TGTGCCAGCAGTGCAGTTTCTAATGAAAAACTGTTTTTT CASSAVSNEKLFF
NA TRBJ1-3 TRBV1 NA TGCACCAGCAGCCCTTGCCGGGGGGCGAATTCAGGAAACACCATATATTTT CTSSPCRGANSGNTIYF
NA TRBJ2-2 TRBV6-1 NA TGTGCCAGCAGTCTGACAGACACCGACACCGGGGAGCTGTTTTTT CASSLTDTDTGELFF
NA TRBJ1-1 TRBV27 few TGTGCCAGCAGTTTATCACCAGGGGCGAACACTGAAGCTTTCTTT CASSLSPGANTEAFF
NA TRBJ1-2 TRBV28 few TGTGCCAGTGCTGCCGGGGGGGGGAACAATGGCTACACCTTC CASAAGGGNNGYTF
NA TRBJ2-7 TRBV25-1 few TGTGCCAGCAGTGTCCAGGGTCAGGGCCACGAGCAGTACTTC CASSVQGQGHEQYF
NA TRBJ2-7 TRBV6-5 few TGTGCCAGACAGGGCGACGTAACCTACGAGCAGTACTTC CARQGDVTYEQYF
NA TRBJ1-1 TRBV5-1 few TGCGCCAGCAGCCTGGACAGTGAAGCTTTCTTT CASSLDSEAFF
TRBD1 TRBJ1-4 TRBV15 few TGTGCCACCAGCAGAGAAGGCAGGGGGACCACTAAGGAAAAACTGTTTTTT CATSREGRGTTKEKLFF
TRBD2 TRBJ2-1 TRBV29-1 NA TGCAGCGTTGATAAGCGGGAGTTGGTGGATGAGCAGTTCTTC CSVDKRELVDEQFF